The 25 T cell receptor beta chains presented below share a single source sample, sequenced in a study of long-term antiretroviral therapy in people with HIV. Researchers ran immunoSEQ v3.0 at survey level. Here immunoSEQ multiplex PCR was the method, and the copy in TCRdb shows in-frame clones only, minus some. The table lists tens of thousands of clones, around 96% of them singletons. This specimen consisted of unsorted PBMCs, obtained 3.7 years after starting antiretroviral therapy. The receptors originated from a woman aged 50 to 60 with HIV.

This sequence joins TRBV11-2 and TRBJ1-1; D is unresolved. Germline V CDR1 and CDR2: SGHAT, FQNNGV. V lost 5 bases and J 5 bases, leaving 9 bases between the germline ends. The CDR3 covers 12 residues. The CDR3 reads CASSHTWTEAFF. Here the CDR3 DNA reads TGTGCCAGCAGCCACACGTGGACTGAAGCTTTCTTT.

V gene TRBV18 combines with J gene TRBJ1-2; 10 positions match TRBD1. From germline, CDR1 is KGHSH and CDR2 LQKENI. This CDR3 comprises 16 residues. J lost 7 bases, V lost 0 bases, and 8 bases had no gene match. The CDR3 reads CASSPPETGGSSGYTF. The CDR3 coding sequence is TGTGCCAGCTCACCACCTGAGACAGGGGGCTCAAGTGGCTACACCTTC.

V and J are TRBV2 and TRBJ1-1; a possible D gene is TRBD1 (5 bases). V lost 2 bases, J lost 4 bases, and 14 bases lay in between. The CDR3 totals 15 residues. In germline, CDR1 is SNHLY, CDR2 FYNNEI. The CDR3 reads CASSESPGMATEAFF. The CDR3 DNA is TGTGCCAGCAGTGAATCCCCAGGGATGGCCACTGAAGCTTTCTTT.

The CDR3 DNA is TGTGCCAGCAGGAGCGGGGCAGGCACAGATACGCAGTATTTT. It encodes CASRSGAGTDTQYF. The gene calls are TRBV2 and TRBJ2-3, with 7 bases that match TRBD2. CDR1 is SNHLY, CDR2 FYNNEI, per germline. J gave up 1 base and V 6 bases, and 4 bases lay outside the gene matches. This CDR3 has 14 amino acids.

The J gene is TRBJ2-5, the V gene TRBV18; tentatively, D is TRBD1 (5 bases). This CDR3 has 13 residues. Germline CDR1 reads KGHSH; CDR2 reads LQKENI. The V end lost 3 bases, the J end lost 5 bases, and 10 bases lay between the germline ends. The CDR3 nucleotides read TGTGCCAGCTCACCCCAGGGTTTGGAGACCCAGTACTTC. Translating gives CASSPQGLETQYF.

The CDR3 is CASSLGPQGDEKLFF. CDR3 DNA sequence: TGTGCCAGCAGCTTGGGGCCCCAGGGAGATGAAAAACTGTTTTTT. The chain has TRBV5-4 and TRBJ1-4, with D possibly TRBD1 on 5 matching bases. Germline CDR1 and CDR2: SGHNT and YYREEE (reference sequence). The germline V and J ends were trimmed by 0 bases and 6 bases, with 12 bases remaining between them. This CDR3 is 15 amino acids long.

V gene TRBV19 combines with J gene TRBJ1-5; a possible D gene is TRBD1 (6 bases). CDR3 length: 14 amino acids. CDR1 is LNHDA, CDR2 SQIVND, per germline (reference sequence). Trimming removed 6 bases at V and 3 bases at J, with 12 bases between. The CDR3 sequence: CASRRDTSNQPQHF. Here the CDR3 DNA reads TGTGCCAGTAGAAGGGACACGTCCAATCAGCCCCAGCATTTT.

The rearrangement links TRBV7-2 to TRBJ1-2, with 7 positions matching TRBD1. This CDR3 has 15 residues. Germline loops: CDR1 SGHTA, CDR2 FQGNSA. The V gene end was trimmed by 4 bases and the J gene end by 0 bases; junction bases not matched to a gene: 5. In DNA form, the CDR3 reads TGTGCCAGCAGCTCCACCAGGGGGTCTAACTATGGCTACACCTTC. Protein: CASSSTRGSNYGYTF. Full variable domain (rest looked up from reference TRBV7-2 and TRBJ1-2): GAGVSQSPSNKVTEKGKDVELRCDPISGHTALYWYRQSLGQGLEFLIYFQGNSAPDKSGLPSDRFSAERTGGSVSTLTIQRTQQEDSAVYLCASSSTRGSNYGYTFGSGTRLTVV.

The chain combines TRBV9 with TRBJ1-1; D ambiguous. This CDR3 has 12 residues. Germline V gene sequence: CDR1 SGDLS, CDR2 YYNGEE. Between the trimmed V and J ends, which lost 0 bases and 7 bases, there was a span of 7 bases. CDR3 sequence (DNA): TGTGCCAGCAGCGTAGAGGGAGATGAAGCTTTCTTT. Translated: CASSVEGDEAFF.

CDR3 nucleotides: TGTGCCAGCAGCGAGCGACTAGGGGGGTACGAGCAGTACTTC. It codes for CASSERLGGYEQYF. J is TRBJ2-7 and V is TRBV4-2; the D gene could be TRBD1 or TRBD2 (6 bases each). This CDR3 region has 14 residues. V was trimmed by 5 bases and J by 4 bases, leaving 15 bases between them. CDR1 is LGHNA, CDR2 YNFKEQ, per germline.

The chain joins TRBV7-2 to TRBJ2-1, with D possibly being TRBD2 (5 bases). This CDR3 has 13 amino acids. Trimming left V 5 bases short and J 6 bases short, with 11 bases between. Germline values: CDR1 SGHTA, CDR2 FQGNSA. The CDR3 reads CASSDGLGNEQFF. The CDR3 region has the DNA TGTGCCAGCAGCGATGGACTTGGCAATGAGCAGTTCTTC. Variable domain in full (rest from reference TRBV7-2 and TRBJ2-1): GAGVSQSPSNKVTEKGKDVELRCDPISGHTALYWYRQSLGQGLEFLIYFQGNSAPDKSGLPSDRFSAERTGGSVSTLTIQRTQQEDSAVYLCASSDGLGNEQFFGPGTRLTVL.

Here the CDR3 reads CASSHDRGPRANQPQHF. In DNA form, the CDR3 reads TGTGCCAGCAGCCACGACAGGGGGCCTAGGGCAAATCAGCCCCAGCATTTT. The rearrangement joins TRBV7-8 to TRBJ1-5; 10 positions agree with TRBD1. The CDR3 is made up of 17 amino acids. The junction had 11 bases not matched to a gene; V was cut back by 5 bases and J by 4 bases. The germline V gene has CDR1 SGHVS and CDR2 FQNEAQ. Full variable domain (outside the CDR3, taken from reference TRBV7-8 and TRBJ1-5): GAGVSQSPRYKVAKRGQDVALRCDPISGHVSLFWYQQALGQGPEFLTYFQNEAQLDKSGLPSDRFFAERPEGSVSTLKIQRTQQEDSAVYLCASSHDRGPRANQPQHFGDGTRLSIL.

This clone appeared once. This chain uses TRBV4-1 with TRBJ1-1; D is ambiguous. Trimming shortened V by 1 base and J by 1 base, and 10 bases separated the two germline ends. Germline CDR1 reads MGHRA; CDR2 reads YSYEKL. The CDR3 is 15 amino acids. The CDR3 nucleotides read TGCGCCAGCAGCCAAGTGAGGGCAACGAACACTGAAGCTTTCTTT. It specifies CASSQVRATNTEAFF.

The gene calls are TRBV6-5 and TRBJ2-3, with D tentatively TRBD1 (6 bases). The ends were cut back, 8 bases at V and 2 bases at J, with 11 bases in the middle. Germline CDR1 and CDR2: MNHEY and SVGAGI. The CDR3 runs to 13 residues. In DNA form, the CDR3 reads TGTGCCAGCCAAGGGGGTTTCACAGATACGCAGTATTTT. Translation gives CASQGGFTDTQYF.

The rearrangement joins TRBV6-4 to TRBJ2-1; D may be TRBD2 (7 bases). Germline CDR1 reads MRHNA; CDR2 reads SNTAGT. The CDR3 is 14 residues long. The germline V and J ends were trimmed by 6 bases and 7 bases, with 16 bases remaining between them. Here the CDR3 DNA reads TGTGCCAGCAGCCCCGAGGGAGGGACAAATGAGCAGTTCTTC. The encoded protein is CASSPEGGTNEQFF.

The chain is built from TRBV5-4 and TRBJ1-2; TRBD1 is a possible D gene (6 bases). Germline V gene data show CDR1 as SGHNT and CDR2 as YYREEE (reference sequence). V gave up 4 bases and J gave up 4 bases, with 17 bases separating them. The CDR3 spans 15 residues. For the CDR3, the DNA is TGTGCCAGCAGCCAATCCCAACAGGGTGGCTATGGCTACACCTTC. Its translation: CASSQSQQGGYGYTF.

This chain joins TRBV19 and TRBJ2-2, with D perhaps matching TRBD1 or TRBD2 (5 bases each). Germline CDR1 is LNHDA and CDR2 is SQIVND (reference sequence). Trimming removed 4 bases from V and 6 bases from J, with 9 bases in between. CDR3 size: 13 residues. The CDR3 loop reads CASSRGVAGELFF. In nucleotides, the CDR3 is TGTGCCAGTAGTAGAGGGGTCGCCGGGGAGCTGTTTTTT.

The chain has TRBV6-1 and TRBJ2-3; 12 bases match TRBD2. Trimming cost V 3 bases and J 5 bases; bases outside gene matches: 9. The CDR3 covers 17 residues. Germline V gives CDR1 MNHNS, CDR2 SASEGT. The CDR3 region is CASSDPSTSGGRDTQYF. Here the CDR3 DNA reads TGTGCCAGCAGTGACCCGTCGACTAGCGGGGGTCGAGATACGCAGTATTTT.

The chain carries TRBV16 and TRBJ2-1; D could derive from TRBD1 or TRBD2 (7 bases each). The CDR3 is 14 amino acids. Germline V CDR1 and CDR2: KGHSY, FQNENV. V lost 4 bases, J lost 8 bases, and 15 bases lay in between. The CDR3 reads CASSLQGEGDEQFF. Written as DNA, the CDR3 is TGTGCCAGCAGCCTCCAGGGGGAGGGCGATGAGCAGTTCTTC.

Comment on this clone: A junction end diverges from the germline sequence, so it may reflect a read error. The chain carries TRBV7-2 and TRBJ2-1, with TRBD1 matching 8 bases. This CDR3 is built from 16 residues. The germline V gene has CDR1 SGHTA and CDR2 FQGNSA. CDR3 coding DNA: TGTGCCAGCAGCTTAGGGACAGGGACACAGTACAATGAACAGTTCTTC. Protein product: CASSLGTGTQYNEQFF.

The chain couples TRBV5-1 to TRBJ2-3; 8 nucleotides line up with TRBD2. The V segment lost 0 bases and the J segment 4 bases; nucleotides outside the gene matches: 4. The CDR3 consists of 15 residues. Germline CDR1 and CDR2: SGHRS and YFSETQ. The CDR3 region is CASSLDVAGSDTQYF. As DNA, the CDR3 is TGCGCCAGCAGCTTGGATGTAGCGGGGTCAGATACGCAGTATTTT.

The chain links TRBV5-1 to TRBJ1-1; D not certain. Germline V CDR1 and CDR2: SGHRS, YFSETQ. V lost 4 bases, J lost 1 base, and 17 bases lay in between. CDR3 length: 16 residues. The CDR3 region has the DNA TGCGCCAGCAGCGCCGTCATACCCCGGGAGAACACTGAAGCTTTCTTT. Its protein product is CASSAVIPRENTEAFF.

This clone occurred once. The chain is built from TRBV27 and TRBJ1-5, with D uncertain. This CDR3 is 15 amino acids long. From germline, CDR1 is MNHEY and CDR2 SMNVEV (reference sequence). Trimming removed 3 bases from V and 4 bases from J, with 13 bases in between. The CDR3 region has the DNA TGTGCCAGCAGTTTGAAAGCAAGCCTTAATCAGCCCCAGCATTTT. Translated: CASSLKASLNQPQHF.

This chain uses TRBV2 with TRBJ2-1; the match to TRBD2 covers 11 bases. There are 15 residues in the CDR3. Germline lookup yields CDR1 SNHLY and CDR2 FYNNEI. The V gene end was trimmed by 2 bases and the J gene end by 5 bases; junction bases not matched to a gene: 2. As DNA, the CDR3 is TGTGCCAGCAGTGAACTAGCGGGGGGCGACAATGAGCAGTTCTTC. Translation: CASSELAGGDNEQFF.

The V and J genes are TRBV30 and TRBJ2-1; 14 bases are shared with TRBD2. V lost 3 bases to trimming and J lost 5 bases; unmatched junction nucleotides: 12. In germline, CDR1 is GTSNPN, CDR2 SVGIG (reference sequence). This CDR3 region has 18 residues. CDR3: CAWRRRGLAGESDNEQFF. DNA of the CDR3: TGTGCCTGGAGAAGGAGGGGACTAGCGGGGGAATCTGACAATGAGCAGTTCTTC.